This passage covers 27 T cell receptor beta chains from one sample sequenced in a study of identical twins. TCRdb re-called the 5' RACE reads through MiXCR, storing one row per CDR3 protein. Of 450,000 to 650,000 distinct CDR3 sequences listed, roughly 15% are singletons. The sample was also reused in another study, on yellow fever vaccine responses in identical twins.

The source material was CD4+ T cells sorted from blood. These receptors came from a woman between 18 and 29 years old in good health.

The chain is built from TRBV3-1 and TRBJ1-6; D is unresolved. V lost 1 base and J lost 9, with 16 bases in between. CDR3 length: 16 residues. Looked up from germline, CDR1 is LGHDT and CDR2 is YNNKEL (reference sequence). CDR3 protein: CASSQAGRAGPSPLHF. CDR3 coding DNA: TGTGCCAGCAGCCAAGCGGGTCGGGCAGGACCTTCACCCCTCCACTTT.

This clonotype has at least ten counts. The chain has TRBV29-1 and TRBJ2-7; D uncertain. The V end was cut by 0 bases, the J end by 6 bases, with 9 bases between. Germline CDR1 reads SQVTM; CDR2 reads ANQGSEA. The CDR3 runs to 12 residues. The CDR3 region has the DNA TGCAGCGTTGAAGATGGGCGGCGCGAGCAGTACTTC. As protein: CSVEDGRREQYF.

V is TRBV10-2 and J is TRBJ2-4; 8 bases map to TRBD1. The CDR3 is 19 amino acids. V lost 5 bases and J lost 0; bases outside the gene matches: 15. Germline V gene lookup returns CDR1 WSHSY and CDR2 SAAADI. CDR3 sequence (DNA): TGCGCCAGCAGTTTAGATGAGACAGGGGCGACCGTAGCCAAAAACATTCAGTACTTC. It yields the protein CASSLDETGATVAKNIQYF.

This clonotype was found a few times. This chain uses TRBV10-3 with TRBJ2-2; 10 bases align to TRBD1. The V gene's germline CDR1 is ENHRY and CDR2 SYGVKD. The CDR3 consists of 14 residues. The junction had 4 bases not matched to a gene; V was cut back by 8 bases and J by 4 bases. Here the CDR3 DNA reads TGTGCCATCCGGGACAGGGGTTCCACCGGGGAGCTGTTTTTT. Protein: CAIRDRGSTGELFF.

The J gene is TRBJ2-3, the V gene TRBV19, with D possibly matching TRBD1 (6 bases). V lost 4 bases and J lost 0, with 8 bases in between. The length of the CDR3 is 14 residues. The germline gives CDR1 LNHDA, CDR2 SQIVND (reference sequence). The CDR3 loop is CASSRTESTDTQYF. The DNA for the CDR3 is TGTGCCAGTAGTAGGACAGAGAGCACAGATACGCAGTATTTT. Together with reference TRBV19 and TRBJ2-3, the CDR3 gives the full variable domain: DGGITQSPKYLFRKEGQNVTLSCEQNLNHDAMYWYRQDPGQGLRLIYYSQIVNDFQKGDIAEGYSVSREKKESFPLTVTSAQKNPTAFYLCASSRTESTDTQYFGPGTRLTVL.

The table lists this clonotype with many counts. This chain uses TRBV12-3 or TRBV12-4 with TRBJ2-3; 11 nucleotides agree with TRBD2. The CDR3 consists of 15 residues. Trimming took 6 bases from V and 6 from J; bases not matched to a gene: 8. The CDR3 loop reads CASRRLAGYRDTQYF. The CDR3 nucleotides read TGTGCCAGCAGGAGACTAGCGGGGTATAGGGATACGCAGTATTTT.

For this clonotype: One end of the junction is discordant with germline, which a read error may explain. This chain uses TRBV11-3 with TRBJ2-1; D unclear. The CDR3 has 14 residues. CDR1 is SGHNT and CDR2 is YENEEA in the germline V gene. The CDR3 nucleotides are TGTGCCAGCAGCAACATGGGTAGTTACATTGAGCAGTTCTTC. This codes for CASSNMGSYIEQFF.

Written as DNA, the CDR3 is TGTGCCAGCAGCTTCTTACGACCCGGACAGGCGCTCTACAATGAGCAGTTCTTC. This codes for CASSFLRPGQALYNEQFF. V is TRBV11-2 and J is TRBJ2-1; 7 positions match TRBD1. Germline V CDR1 and CDR2: SGHAT, FQNNGV. J lost 3 bases, V lost 3 bases, and 14 bases had no gene match. CDR3 length: 18 residues.

V gene TRBV12-3 or TRBV12-4 combines with J gene TRBJ2-1; tentatively, D is TRBD1 (7 bases). Trimming cost V 6 bases and J 1 base, with 10 bases left between them. The CDR3 length is 14 residues. CDR3 coding DNA: TGTGCCAGCAGGGGGGGACAGTCCTACAATGAGCAGTTCTTC. Translated: CASRGGQSYNEQFF.

V is TRBV7-9 and J is TRBJ1-1, with D unclear. This CDR3 is 13 amino acids long. Germline CDR1 and CDR2: SEHNR and FQNEAQ (reference sequence). V was trimmed by 1 base and J by 7 bases, leaving 10 bases between them. Here the CDR3 DNA reads TGTGCCAGCAGCTTAGATTGGGCAGTTGAAGCTTTCTTT. Translation gives CASSLDWAVEAFF.

The rearrangement links TRBV14 to TRBJ2-1; 9 bases match TRBD1. Trimming at V came to 3 bases and at J to 0 bases, leaving 15 bases not matched to a gene. This CDR3 contains 20 residues. Germline CDR1 is SGHDN and CDR2 is FVKESK. In nucleotides, the CDR3 is TGTGCCAGCAGCCATCTACCGGGACAGGGACAAGTAACCTCCTACAATGAGCAGTTCTTC. Its protein is CASSHLPGQGQVTSYNEQFF.

This chain uses TRBV3-1 with TRBJ2-1; D uncertain. The V and J ends lost 1 base and 0 bases respectively, with 10 bases between them. The V gene's germline CDR1 is LGHDT and CDR2 YNNKEL (reference sequence). The CDR3 totals 16 residues. The CDR3 DNA sequence: TGTGCCAGCAGCCAAGTCCTACAGAGCTCCTACAATGAGCAGTTCTTC. Protein product: CASSQVLQSSYNEQFF.

This clonotype turned up a few times. The V call is TRBV7-9, the J call TRBJ1-6; D gene uncertain. The CDR3 loop spans 15 amino acids. Trimming shortened V by 3 bases and J by 3 bases, and 9 bases separated the two germline ends. Germline CDR1 is SEHNR and CDR2 is FQNEAQ (reference sequence). DNA of the CDR3: TGTGCCAGCAGCTTCTCCGGCAACTATAATTCACCCCTCCACTTT. It specifies CASSFSGNYNSPLHF.

This clonotype was seen only a few times. The rearrangement links TRBV12-3 or TRBV12-4 to TRBJ2-4, with D perhaps matching TRBD2 (5 bases). This CDR3 region has 13 residues. Trimming left V 5 bases short and J 8 bases short, with 13 bases between. CDR3 nucleotides: TGTGCCAGCAGTGTGAGGGCCACGGACATTCAGTACTTC. Translation gives CASSVRATDIQYF.

The sample holds a few counts of this clonotype. This chain connects TRBV20-1 to TRBJ2-2, with no clear D. Trimming removed 0 bases from V and 7 bases from J, with 9 bases in between. The CDR3 has 13 residues. Germline assignment: CDR1 DFQATT and CDR2 SNEGSKA (reference sequence). The CDR3 bases are TGCAGTGCTAGAGATTCATTCCTCGGGGAGCTGTTTTTT. Translating gives CSARDSFLGELFF.

J is TRBJ2-3 and V is TRBV5-1; D is possibly TRBD1 or TRBD2 (5 bases each). The CDR3 covers 16 residues. The V gene's germline CDR1 is SGHRS and CDR2 YFSETQ. V lost 5 bases and J lost 1, with 17 bases in between. Here the CDR3 reads CASRGQGATRTDTQYF. The CDR3 nucleotides are TGCGCCAGCAGAGGTCAGGGAGCGACCCGCACAGATACGCAGTATTTT.

This clonotype was seen a few times. The V call is TRBV9, the J call TRBJ2-5, with D tentatively TRBD1 or TRBD2 (6 bases each). From germline, CDR1 is SGDLS and CDR2 YYNGEE. The CDR3 extends over 15 amino acids. The V end lost 4 bases, the J end lost 5 bases, and 18 bases lay between the germline ends. In DNA form, the CDR3 reads TGTGCCAGCAGCCCCCGGGGACTGAGGGGGGAGACCCAGTACTTC. Translating it yields CASSPRGLRGETQYF. The full variable domain, in which reference TRBV9 and TRBJ2-5 provide the parts outside the CDR3, is DSGVTQTPKHLITATGQRVTLRCSPRSGDLSVYWYQQSLDQGLQFLIQYYNGEERAKGNILERFSAQQFPDLHSELNLSSLELGDSALYFCASSPRGLRGETQYFGPGTRLLVL.

The V call is TRBV6-1, the J call TRBJ1-2; possible D gene TRBD1, 5 bases. The length of the CDR3 is 14 residues. Trimming took 6 bases from V and 8 from J, leaving 19 bases between them. Germline-derived CDR1 and CDR2 are MNHNS and SASEGT. Here the CDR3 reads CASSPWTGPEGYTF. The CDR3 coding sequence is TGTGCCAGCAGCCCCTGGACGGGACCGGAGGGCTACACCTTC.

The chain couples TRBV7-9 to TRBJ2-4; D ambiguous. The germline V and J ends were trimmed by 5 bases and 7 bases, with 24 bases remaining between them. Per germline, CDR1 SEHNR and CDR2 FQNEAQ (reference sequence). The CDR3 consists of 17 residues. The CDR3 nucleotides read TGTGCCAGCAGCGCACGAGACCGGGCCAAAGGTGGGAACATTCAGTACTTC. Its translation: CASSARDRAKGGNIQYF.

The V call is TRBV5-1, the J call TRBJ1-1; D perhaps matches TRBD1 (6 bases). CDR1 and CDR2 (germline): SGHRS, YFSETQ. The CDR3 consists of 14 residues. Between the trimmed V and J ends, which lost 4 bases and 1 base, there was a span of 11 bases. Written as DNA, the CDR3 is TGCGCCAGCAGCAAACAGACAGGGAACACTGAAGCTTTCTTT. It yields the protein CASSKQTGNTEAFF.

The chain recombines TRBV5-1 with TRBJ2-1; perhaps TRBD1 as D (6 bases). V dropped 0 bases and J dropped 5 bases, with 9 bases sitting between them. This CDR3 has 14 residues. CDR1 and CDR2 (germline): SGHRS, YFSETQ. CDR3 amino acids: CASSLGGHHNEQFF. The CDR3 DNA reads TGCGCCAGCAGCTTGGGGGGGCACCACAATGAGCAGTTCTTC.

The sample holds a few counts of this clonotype. The chain couples TRBV12-5 to TRBJ2-2; the match to TRBD2 covers 9 bases. Germline V CDR1 and CDR2: LGHNT, FRNRAP. The CDR3 totals 15 residues. V shed 5 bases, J shed 1 base, and the junction held 2 bases outside the gene matches. The CDR3 DNA reads as TGTGCTAGTGGTCGTAGCGGGGGGAACACCGGGGAGCTGTTTTTT. Residues: CASGRSGGNTGELFF.

The rearrangement links TRBV7-2 to TRBJ2-6, with D maybe TRBD1 (5 bases). Germline assignment: CDR1 SGHTA and CDR2 FQGNSA. The ends were cut back, 0 bases at V and 2 bases at J, with 14 bases in the middle. The CDR3 consists of 18 residues. DNA for the CDR3: TGTGCCAGCAGCTTAGCGTGGACACCCGCCCCTGGGGCCAACGTCCTGACTTTC. Translated, it gives CASSLAWTPAPGANVLTF.

The table lists this clonotype with a few counts. This sequence joins TRBV15 and TRBJ1-5; D uncertain. The CDR3 totals 13 residues. V lost 3 bases to trimming and J lost 6 bases, with 9 bases between them. Germline V gene data show CDR1 as LNHNV and CDR2 as YYDKDF (reference sequence). Here the CDR3 DNA reads TGTGCCACCAGCAGGCTCCCTTCTCAGCCCCAGCATTTT. Protein: CATSRLPSQPQHF.

This clonotype was observed a handful of times. This chain joins TRBV24-1 and TRBJ2-3, with a possible D match to TRBD1 (5 bases). The germline V gene encodes CDR1 KGHDR and CDR2 SFDVKD. Between the trimmed V and J ends, which lost 3 bases and 7 bases, there was a span of 16 bases. This CDR3 has 15 amino acids. The CDR3 nucleotides are TGTGCCACCAGTGATCTGCAAGGGGATAAACATACGCAGTATTTT. Amino acid sequence: CATSDLQGDKHTQYF.

This clonotype was recorded a few times. This rearrangement joins TRBV4-2 to TRBJ2-2, with TRBD2 matching over 11 bases. The CDR3 sequence is 21 residues long. Germline loops: CDR1 LGHNA, CDR2 YNFKEQ. V gave up 5 bases and J gave up 0 bases; unmatched junction bases: 17. The CDR3 region is CASSERATGTSGPSNTGELFF. Here the CDR3 DNA reads TGTGCCAGCAGCGAAAGAGCCACCGGGACTAGCGGACCATCGAACACCGGGGAGCTGTTTTTT.

This clonotype occurred a few times. The gene calls are TRBV11-2 and TRBJ2-7; tentatively, D is TRBD2 (5 bases). Trimming shortened V by 9 bases and J by 3 bases, and 12 bases separated the two germline ends. This CDR3 spans 12 amino acids. Germline CDR1 and CDR2: SGHAT and FQNNGV. This CDR3 is CARCPGVYEQYF. The CDR3 DNA is TGTGCCAGGTGTCCCGGGGTCTACGAGCAGTACTTC.